A single sample gave rise to the 29 T cell receptor beta chains below, sequenced in a study of blood T cell repertoires in COVID-19. Measured with immunoSEQ multiplex PCR; TCRdb has only the in-frame clones, and not every one. This sample has about 15,000 clones; around 90% occur once, and the top ten carry roughly 17%. The material sequenced was peripheral blood. These receptors originate from a man aged 50-60 years with active COVID-19.

The chain links TRBV19 to TRBJ1-2; D is ambiguous. Germline CDR1 and CDR2: LNHDA and SQIVND (reference sequence). V lost 3 bases, J lost 5 bases, and 16 bases lay in between. The CDR3 is 15 amino acids. The CDR3 coding sequence is TGTGCCAGTAGTATCGGCGGGGTCGGCCATTATGGCTACACCTTC. Protein sequence: CASSIGGVGHYGYTF.

The chain combines TRBV2 with TRBJ2-7; D perhaps matches TRBD2 (5 bases). The CDR3 length is 16 residues. The V gene lost 5 bases and the J gene lost 3 bases, with 20 bases spanning the gap. Germline lookup yields CDR1 SNHLY and CDR2 FYNNEI. CDR3 in DNA: TGTGCCAGCAGTACTTCCGGGATGGCGGCGGACTACGAGCAGTACTTC. This translates into CASSTSGMAADYEQYF.

J is TRBJ2-1 and V is TRBV4-2; 9 bases match TRBD2. This CDR3 is built from 15 residues. The ends lost 6 bases at V and 5 bases at J; junction bases unmatched: 8. Germline-derived CDR1 and CDR2 are LGHNA and YNFKEQ. In nucleotides, the CDR3 is TGTGCCAGCAGGCGGACTAGCGAGTCGGACAATGAGCAGTTCTTC. This gives the protein CASRRTSESDNEQFF.

This chain uses TRBV29-1 with TRBJ2-1; TRBD2 aligns across 7 bases. The V and J ends lost 3 bases and 3 bases, in that order; junction bases with no gene match: 8. CDR1 and CDR2 (germline): SQVTM, ANQGSEA. The CDR3 is 15 amino acids. CDR3 residues: CSVDVGGRDYNEQFF. The CDR3 DNA reads as TGCAGCGTTGATGTTGGTGGGAGGGACTACAATGAGCAGTTCTTC.

The rearrangement links TRBV14 to TRBJ2-1; 7 bases agree with TRBD1. This CDR3 comprises 14 residues. Germline values: CDR1 SGHDN, CDR2 FVKESK. J gave up 4 bases and V 6 bases, and 6 bases lay outside the gene matches. CDR3 nucleotides: TGTGCCAGCAGTATGGCAGGGGGATACAATGAGCAGTTCTTC. Its protein is CASSMAGGYNEQFF. Based on the CDR3 plus reference TRBV14 and TRBJ2-1, the full variable domain is EAGVTQFPSHSVIEKGQTVTLRCDPISGHDNLYWYRRVMGKEIKFLLHFVKESKQDESGMPNNRFLAERTGGTYSTLKVQPAELEDSGVYFCASSMAGGYNEQFFGPGTRLTVL.

The chain employs TRBV6-2 or TRBV6-3 and TRBJ2-2, with unresolved D. This CDR3 region has 13 residues. V lost 5 bases and J 6 bases, leaving 10 bases between the germline ends. CDR1 and CDR2 from the germline V gene are MNHEY and SVGEGT. The CDR3 loop is CASSGLEAGELFF. CDR3 bases: TGTGCCAGCAGTGGCCTTGAGGCCGGGGAGCTGTTTTTT.

This clone was seen a single time. The chain combines TRBV29-1 with TRBJ2-5; weak D call: TRBD2 (5 bases). The length of the CDR3 is 12 residues. Germline loops: CDR1 SQVTM, CDR2 ANQGSEA. Trimming left V 4 bases short and J 4 bases short, with 10 bases between. The CDR3 is CSVGETGETQYF. The DNA for the CDR3 is TGCAGCGTTGGGGAGACGGGAGAGACCCAGTACTTC.

A single count supports this clone. V usage is TRBV6-6 and J usage is TRBJ2-7; TRBD1 aligns across 8 bases. V lost 2 bases and J lost 5; bases outside the gene matches: 2. Germline V gives CDR1 MNHNY, CDR2 SVGAGI (reference sequence). This CDR3 has 13 residues. The CDR3 reads CASSYPDRDEQYF. CDR3 DNA sequence: TGTGCCAGCAGTTACCCGGACAGGGACGAGCAGTACTTC.

The chain links TRBV3-1 (or the pseudogene TRBV3-2) to TRBJ2-1; tentatively, D is TRBD2 (5 bases). The CDR3 covers 13 residues. V was shortened by 0 bases and J by 16 bases, with 16 bases between the two germline ends. From germline, CDR1 is LGHDT and CDR2 YNNKEL (reference sequence). This chain's CDR3 is CASSQEGSGRQFF. CDR3 sequence (DNA): TGTGCCAGCAGCCAAGAAGGTTCGGGAAGGCAATTCTTC.

The chain employs TRBV7-9 and TRBJ2-5; 9 bases line up with TRBD1. V shed 5 bases and J 7 bases; nucleotides not matched to a gene: 14. The CDR3 extends over 16 amino acids. Germline values: CDR1 SEHNR, CDR2 FQNEAQ (reference sequence). CDR3 region: CASSTPGQGFRATQYF. As DNA, the CDR3 is TGTGCCAGCAGCACTCCGGGACAGGGATTTCGGGCGACCCAGTACTTC.

The chain links TRBV4-2 to TRBJ1-2; D unresolved. V lost 1 base to trimming and J lost 1 base, with 10 bases between them. Per germline, CDR1 LGHNA and CDR2 YNFKEQ. This CDR3 region has 15 residues. The CDR3 nucleotides read TGTGCCAGCAGCCAAGTTCGGGGTGGTAACTATGGCTACACCTTC. Translating gives CASSQVRGGNYGYTF.

V and J are TRBV7-9 and TRBJ2-3; TRBD2 matches at 9 bases. Germline lookup yields CDR1 SEHNR and CDR2 FQNEAQ (reference sequence). V shed 6 bases, J shed 6 bases, and the junction held 10 bases outside the gene matches. The CDR3 contains 15 residues. CDR3 amino acids: CASRTVAGVPDTQYF. The CDR3 DNA sequence: TGTGCCAGCAGGACTGTAGCGGGAGTACCCGATACGCAGTATTTT.

The V and J genes are TRBV12-3 or TRBV12-4 and TRBJ1-5; D is uncertain. With 2 bases removed from V and 4 bases from J, the gap between germline ends came to 6 bases. The length of the CDR3 is 13 residues. CDR3 coding DNA: TGTGCCAGCAGTTTAACAGTTAATCAGCCCCAGCATTTT. It specifies CASSLTVNQPQHF.

The CDR3 reads CASSSLPSQGARGYTF. CDR3 nucleotide sequence: TGTGCCAGCAGTTCTCTCCCCTCACAGGGGGCACGAGGCTACACCTTC. The chain recombines TRBV28 with TRBJ1-2, with TRBD1 matching 9 bases. The trim removed 4 bases at V and 8 bases at J, leaving 14 bases unmatched. Germline CDR1 reads MDHEN; CDR2 reads SYDVKM. The CDR3 runs to 16 residues.

This rearrangement joins TRBV10-3 to TRBJ2-7; 7 nucleotides agree with TRBD1. CDR1 is ENHRY and CDR2 is SYGVKD in the germline V gene. The V and J ends lost 5 bases and 5 bases, in that order; junction bases with no gene match: 9. The CDR3 spans 14 residues. CDR3 residues: CAISQPGQRNEQYF. CDR3 nucleotide sequence: TGTGCCATCAGTCAACCGGGACAGCGCAACGAGCAGTACTTC.

The chain links TRBV30 to TRBJ1-3; D is perhaps TRBD1 (5 bases). The CDR3 runs to 14 residues. The germline V gene encodes CDR1 GTSNPN and CDR2 SVGIG (reference sequence). Between the trimmed V and J ends, which lost 2 bases and 4 bases, there was a span of 12 bases. CDR3 sequence (DNA): TGTGCCTGGAGTTCTCCGGACATAGGAAACACCATATATTTT. Its protein is CAWSSPDIGNTIYF.

V and J are TRBV9 and TRBJ1-1; the D gene is possibly TRBD1 (6 bases). Germline CDR1 SGDLS, CDR2 YYNGEE. The CDR3 length is 15 residues. Deletions cut 2 bases from V and 0 bases from J, with 11 bases between. The CDR3 sequence: CASSVLRDMNTEAFF. The CDR3 nucleotides read TGTGCCAGCAGCGTTCTTAGGGACATGAACACTGAAGCTTTCTTT.

The V and J genes are TRBV4-3 and TRBJ1-2; unclear D gene. Germline CDR1 is LGHNA and CDR2 is YSLEER. V lost 0 bases to trimming and J lost 8 bases, with 13 bases between them. The CDR3 sequence is 14 residues long. CDR3 region: CASSQDRGSLGYTF. The DNA of the CDR3 is TGCGCCAGCAGCCAAGATCGAGGGTCCTTGGGCTACACCTTC.

The chain has TRBV5-1 and TRBJ1-2; D remains unclear. Trimming removed 0 bases from V and 3 bases from J, with 9 bases in between. CDR1 and CDR2 (germline): SGHRS, YFSETQ. This CDR3 comprises 14 residues. CDR3 in DNA: TGCGCCAGCAGCTTGGTTTCCTCGGACTATGGCTACACCTTC. It is translated as CASSLVSSDYGYTF.

This rearrangement joins TRBV28 to TRBJ2-1, with TRBD2 matching 14 bases. Germline values: CDR1 MDHEN, CDR2 SYDVKM. Trimming took 6 bases from V and 7 from J; bases not matched to a gene: 5. The CDR3 runs 15 residues. The CDR3 spells CASSRTSGRLNEQFF. The CDR3 coding sequence is TGTGCCAGCAGCCGGACTAGCGGGAGGTTGAATGAGCAGTTCTTC. Based on the CDR3 plus reference TRBV28 and TRBJ2-1, the full variable domain is DVKVTQSSRYLVKRTGEKVFLECVQDMDHENMFWYRQDPGLGLRLIYFSYDVKMKEKGDIPEGYSVSREKKERFSLILESASTNQTSMYLCASSRTSGRLNEQFFGPGTRLTVL.

The chain couples TRBV7-3 to TRBJ2-1; 9 bases map to TRBD1. With V trimmed by 4 bases and J by 14 bases, 9 bases remained unmatched. Germline V gene sequence: CDR1 SGHTA, CDR2 FQGTGA. The CDR3 runs 13 residues. CDR3 sequence: CASSSLGQGSKFF. The CDR3 coding sequence is TGTGCCAGCAGCTCGCTGGGACAGGGAAGTAAGTTCTTC.

The rearrangement uses TRBV29-1 and TRBJ1-1; possibly TRBD1 for D (6 bases). The CDR3 has 13 amino acids. Germline lookup yields CDR1 SQVTM and CDR2 ANQGSEA. The V end lost 6 bases, the J end lost 4 bases, and 15 bases lay between the germline ends. The CDR3 DNA is TGCAGCGTCACTTACAGGGCGGGCACTGAAGCTTTCTTT. It is translated as CSVTYRAGTEAFF.

J is TRBJ2-7 and V is TRBV30; D is perhaps TRBD1 (5 bases). CDR1 GTSNPN and CDR2 SVGIG come from the germline V gene (reference sequence). The CDR3 spans 13 residues. The V end was cut by 2 bases, the J end by 5 bases, with 13 bases between. The CDR3 sequence is CAWSMKGLNEQYF. The CDR3 bases are TGTGCCTGGAGTATGAAGGGGCTGAACGAGCAGTACTTC. Drawing the rest from reference TRBV30 and TRBJ2-7, the complete variable domain is SQTIHQWPATLVQPVGSPLSLECTVEGTSNPNLYWYRQAAGRGLQLLFYSVGIGQISSEVPQNLSASRPQDRQFILSSKKLLLSDSGFYLCAWSMKGLNEQYFGPGTRLTVT.

This clone was counted once. This rearrangement joins TRBV7-3 to TRBJ1-1; 10 bases map to TRBD1. V dropped 4 bases and J dropped 4; count of bases not matched to a gene: 3. Germline loops: CDR1 SGHTA, CDR2 FQGTGA. The CDR3 loop spans 14 amino acids. CDR3 amino acids: CASSSGTGATEAFF. For the CDR3, the DNA is TGTGCCAGCAGCTCTGGGACAGGGGCCACTGAAGCTTTCTTT.

The chain joins TRBV4-2 to TRBJ2-2; 13 bases line up with TRBD2. The CDR3 runs to 17 residues. Per the germline V gene, CDR1 is LGHNA and CDR2 is YNFKEQ. The V gene end was trimmed by 2 bases and the J gene end by 8 bases; junction bases not matched to a gene: 8. The CDR3 bases are TGTGCCAGCAGCCAATCACTAGCGGGAGGGCCTAAGGGGGAGCTGTTTTTT. This codes for CASSQSLAGGPKGELFF.

This clone was recorded only once. This chain links TRBV5-8 with TRBJ2-3, with 9 bases identical to TRBD1. The CDR3 has 15 amino acids. Trimming at V came to 0 bases and at J to 8 bases, leaving 7 bases not matched to a gene. The germline CDR1 and CDR2 sequences are SGHTS and YDEGEE. CDR3: CASSLEDRGGGTQYF. CDR3 sequence (DNA): TGTGCCAGCAGCTTGGAGGACAGGGGAGGAGGTACGCAGTATTTT. Supplemented by reference TRBV5-8 and TRBJ2-3, the full variable domain reads EAGVTQSPTHLIKTRGQQATLRCSPISGHTSVYWYQQALGLGLQFLLWYDEGEERNRGNFPPRFSGRQFPNYSSELNVNALELEDSALYLCASSLEDRGGGTQYFGPGTRLTVL.

In its sample, this clone was seen a few times. The V gene is TRBV6-5, the J gene TRBJ2-7; 13 bases fit TRBD2. Germline CDR1 MNHEY, CDR2 SVGAGI. Unmatched junction bases numbered 5, after V lost 9 bases and J lost 6 bases. The CDR3 is 13 residues long. The CDR3 loop is CASGLAGAREQYF. The CDR3, as DNA: TGTGCCAGTGGACTAGCGGGAGCGCGCGAGCAGTACTTC.

This clone has a single count. This chain uses TRBV5-5 with TRBJ2-5, with D tentatively TRBD1 (7 bases). In germline, CDR1 is SGHKS, CDR2 YYEKEE (reference sequence). This CDR3 has 15 residues. Trimming pared 5 bases from V and 9 bases from J, leaving 23 bases between. CDR3 region: CASRLEGAGHMAQYF. CDR3 nucleotide sequence: TGTGCCAGCAGACTTGAGGGGGCGGGACATATGGCCCAGTACTTC. The whole variable domain, remainder taken from reference TRBV5-5 and TRBJ2-5, is DAGVTQSPTHLIKTRGQQVTLRCSPISGHKSVSWYQQVLGQGPQFIFQYYEKEERGRGNFPDRFSARQFPNYSSELNVNALLLGDSALYLCASRLEGAGHMAQYFGPGTRLLVL.

The gene calls are TRBV30 and TRBJ2-1, with D possibly matching TRBD2 (6 bases). The V and J ends lost 1 base and 0 bases respectively, with 10 bases between them. The V gene's germline CDR1 is GTSNPN and CDR2 SVGIG (reference sequence). The CDR3 sequence is 15 residues long. The CDR3 nucleotides read TGTGCCTGGAGTGGAGTAGCGGACTCCTACAATGAGCAGTTCTTC. It encodes CAWSGVADSYNEQFF.